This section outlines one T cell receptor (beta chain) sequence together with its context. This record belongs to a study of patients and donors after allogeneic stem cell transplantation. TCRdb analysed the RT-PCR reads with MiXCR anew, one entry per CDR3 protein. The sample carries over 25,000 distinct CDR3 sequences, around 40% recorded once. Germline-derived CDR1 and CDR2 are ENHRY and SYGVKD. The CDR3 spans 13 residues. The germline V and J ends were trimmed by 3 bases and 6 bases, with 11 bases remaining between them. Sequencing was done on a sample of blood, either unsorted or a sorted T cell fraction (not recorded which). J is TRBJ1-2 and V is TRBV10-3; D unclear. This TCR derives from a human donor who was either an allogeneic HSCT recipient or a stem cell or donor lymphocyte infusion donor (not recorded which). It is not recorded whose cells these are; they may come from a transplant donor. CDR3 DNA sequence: TGTGCCATCAGTGATGGGTTCACCCATGGCTACACCTTC. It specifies CAISDGFTHGYTF.